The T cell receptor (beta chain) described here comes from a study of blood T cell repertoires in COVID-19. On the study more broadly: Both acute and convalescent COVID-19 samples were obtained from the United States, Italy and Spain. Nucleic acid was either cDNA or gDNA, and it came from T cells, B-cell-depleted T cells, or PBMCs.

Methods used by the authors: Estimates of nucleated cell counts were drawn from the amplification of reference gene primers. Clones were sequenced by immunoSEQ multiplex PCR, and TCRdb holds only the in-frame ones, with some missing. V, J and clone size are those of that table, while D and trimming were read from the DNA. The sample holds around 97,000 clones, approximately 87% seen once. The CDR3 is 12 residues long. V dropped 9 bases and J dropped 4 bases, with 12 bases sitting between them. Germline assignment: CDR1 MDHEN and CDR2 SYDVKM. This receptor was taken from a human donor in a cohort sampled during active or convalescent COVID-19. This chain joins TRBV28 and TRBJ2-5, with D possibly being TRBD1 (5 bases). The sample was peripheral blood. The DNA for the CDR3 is TGTGCCAGTGCGCAGGGAATAGAGACCCAGTACTTC. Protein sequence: CASAQGIETQYF.